This T cell receptor (beta chain) derives from a study of spatial heterogeneity in lung cancer. In the study overall: Detected sequences consistently included more beta-chain ones than alpha-chain ones.

This clonotype is medium-sized. The V gene lost 0 bases and the J gene lost 5 bases, with 12 bases spanning the gap. The germline V gene encodes CDR1 LNHDA and CDR2 SQIVND (reference sequence). CDR3 length: 15 residues. The study tagged each TCR cDNA molecule with a unique molecular identifier. MiXCR, applied by TCRdb to the 5' RACE reads, yields one record per CDR3 protein. This table holds 4,000 to 5,500 distinct CDR3 sequences, around 18% found once. Time point defined: sample taken at primary tumor resection. Unsorted whole RNA of tumor, nontumor lung or frozen PBMC was sequenced. The genes are TRBV19 and TRBJ2-3; maybe TRBD2 (6 bases). The receptor was isolated from a male donor with early-stage non-small cell lung cancer. This sample comprised normal lung tissue next to the tumor, obtained at surgery. The CDR3 bases are TGTGCCAGTAGTATAGAAGGCGGGACGGGAGATACGCAGTATTTT. This translates into CASSIEGGTGDTQYF.